This T cell receptor beta chain was captured in a study of OX40 agonist ivuxolimab in advanced cancers. About this clone: Its target is unknown.

Findings of the study overall: Blood T cells, both CD4+ and CD8+, expanded clonally by week 6 at 0.1 to 3.0 mg/kg.

The data were produced by immunoSEQ multiplex PCR, yet TCRdb's version contains in-frame clones alone and is incomplete. The sample has 53,000 or so clones, 93% seen once. V was clipped by 2 bases and J by 3 bases, with 8 bases between them. The CDR3 sequence is 14 residues long. Germline CDR1 reads LNHDA; CDR2 reads SQIVND (reference sequence). The source is an adult with an advanced solid tumor such as melanoma, head and neck, liver or kidney cancer. The sample was CD4+ or CD8+ T cells sorted from blood, taken in a trial of the OX40 agonist ivuxolimab. This chain connects TRBV19 to TRBJ1-5, with D maybe TRBD1 (6 bases). In DNA form, the CDR3 reads TGTGCCAGTAGTATAAGGGGGTTCAATCAGCCCCAGCATTTT. Translated: CASSIRGFNQPQHF.